Below, 29 T cell receptor beta chains from the same sample are listed, as sequenced in a study of T cell repertoires and HLA-DP antigens (dated by TCRdb to the late 2010s). No antigens are known for them. Libraries came from the immunoSEQ multiplex PCR assay. TCRdb took over this immuneACCESS table, retaining in-frame rearrangements with V and J assigned. Such tables are incomplete; in checked studies, under half of the missing clones stem from an unresolved V gene, and the remainder is unexplained. For this sample the table gives over 100,000 clones, of which 80% to 95% were detected only once. Clones ranked in the top ten supply approximately 0.25% of the sample. Material for sequencing was CD4+ T cells from PBMCs. The receptors derive from a woman aged 18-30 years in good health and CMV-seronegative.

The gene calls are TRBV4-2 and TRBJ1-1; TRBD1 aligns across 7 bases. Germline V lookup: CDR1 LGHNA, CDR2 YNFKEQ. The CDR3 totals 16 residues. With 5 bases clipped from V and 0 bases from J, the junction kept 9 bases outside the gene matches. CDR3 sequence: CASSTRTGDMNTEAFF. The CDR3 bases are TGTGCCAGCAGCACCAGGACAGGCGACATGAACACTGAAGCTTTCTTT.

This clone was recorded once. V is TRBV9 and J is TRBJ2-3, with 11 bases matching TRBD2. The CDR3 runs 13 residues. Germline V gives CDR1 SGDLS, CDR2 YYNGEE. J was trimmed by 6 bases and V by 5 bases; bases with no gene match: 2. The CDR3 is CASSASGGDTQYF. The CDR3 DNA reads as TGTGCCAGCAGTGCTAGCGGGGGGGATACGCAGTATTTT.

The chain employs TRBV5-1 and TRBJ2-5; perhaps TRBD2 as D (6 bases). V shed 0 bases and J shed 2 bases, with 14 bases lying between them. The CDR3 runs to 16 residues. Germline-derived CDR1 and CDR2 are SGHRS and YFSETQ. The CDR3 DNA follows: TGCGCCAGCAGCTTGGGAGGGTGGCGGGGACAAGAGACCCAGTACTTC. Its translation: CASSLGGWRGQETQYF.

The rearrangement uses TRBV10-3 and TRBJ2-2, with 7 bases fitting TRBD1. The trim removed 0 bases at V and 9 bases at J, leaving 4 bases unmatched. The germline CDR1 and CDR2 sequences are ENHRY and SYGVKD. This CDR3 comprises 14 residues. Here the CDR3 DNA reads TGTGCCATCAGTGAGTCCAGGGGGAACCGGGAGCTGTTTTTT. Encoded protein: CAISESRGNRELFF.

The rearrangement uses TRBV18 and TRBJ1-3, with a possible D match to TRBD1 (6 bases). CDR3 length: 16 residues. Germline loops: CDR1 KGHSH, CDR2 LQKENI. V was cut by 8 bases and J by 5 bases, with 22 bases left in between. CDR3 protein: CASAHPGGLARNTIYF. DNA of the CDR3: TGTGCCAGCGCCCACCCTGGGGGGCTCGCCCGAAACACCATATATTTT.

This clone was detected only a few times. This chain links TRBV16 with TRBJ1-3; D remains ambiguous. Germline assignment: CDR1 KGHSY and CDR2 FQNENV. The CDR3 covers 12 residues. The V end lost 7 bases, the J end lost 0 bases, and 4 bases lay between the germline ends. CDR3 DNA sequence: TGTGCCAGCACCAACTCTGGAAACACCATATATTTT. Protein: CASTNSGNTIYF. The whole variable domain, remainder taken from reference TRBV16 and TRBJ1-3, is GEEVAQTPKHLVRGEGQKAKLYCAPIKGHSYVFWYQQVLKNEFKFLISFQNENVFDETGMPKERFSAKCLPNSPCSLEIQATKLEDSAVYFCASTNSGNTIYFGEGSWLTVV.

The rearrangement uses TRBV10-3 and TRBJ1-2, with 8 positions matching TRBD1. The CDR3 sequence is 15 residues long. With V trimmed by 7 bases and J by 0 bases, 7 bases remained unmatched. Per the germline V gene, CDR1 is ENHRY and CDR2 is SYGVKD. The CDR3 bases are TGTGCCATCAACCCGAGACAGGGGACTAACTATGGCTACACCTTC. Amino acid sequence: CAINPRQGTNYGYTF.

V gene TRBV7-3 combines with J gene TRBJ2-1, with unresolved D. V lost 2 bases, J lost 2 bases, and 7 bases lay in between. Germline CDR1 reads SGHTA; CDR2 reads FQGTGA. The CDR3 covers 14 residues. CDR3 sequence (DNA): TGTGCCAGCAGCTTACTAGGGCCCTACAATGAGCAGTTCTTC. As protein: CASSLLGPYNEQFF.

This clone has a handful of counts. The chain is built from TRBV7-6 and TRBJ2-1; D may be TRBD2 (5 bases). The CDR3 has 13 amino acids. V lost 5 bases and J 3 bases, leaving 8 bases between the germline ends. Per germline, CDR1 SGHVS and CDR2 FNYEAQ. The CDR3 DNA follows: TGTGCCAGCAGCGACGGGGTCTACAATGAGCAGTTCTTC. It translates to CASSDGVYNEQFF.

V gene TRBV5-6 combines with J gene TRBJ1-2; D uncertain. Germline values: CDR1 SGHDT, CDR2 YYEEEE. The ends were cut back, 2 bases at V and 3 bases at J, with 8 bases in the middle. This CDR3 is built from 13 residues. The CDR3 region is CASSLGQYYGYTF. Written as DNA, the CDR3 is TGTGCCAGCAGCTTAGGGCAGTACTATGGCTACACCTTC.

Written as DNA, the CDR3 is TGCGCCAGCAGCCAGGGAGGCCTTAGGGATACCAACTATGGCTACACCTTC. It yields the protein CASSQGGLRDTNYGYTF. The V gene is TRBV5-1, the J gene TRBJ1-2, with a possible D match to TRBD1 (5 bases). Trimming took 4 bases from V and 2 from J, leaving 21 bases between them. CDR3 size: 17 residues. In germline, CDR1 is SGHRS, CDR2 YFSETQ.

The chain is built from TRBV6-5 and TRBJ2-7; D not certain. Trimming took 8 bases from V and 5 from J, leaving 16 bases between them. CDR3 length: 13 amino acids. Germline values: CDR1 MNHEY, CDR2 SVGAGI. The CDR3 DNA sequence: TGTGCCAGCGCCGACCGAGGATTGCACGAGCAGTACTTC. Translation: CASADRGLHEQYF.

CDR3 region: CASSPGGGETQYF. CDR3 bases: TGTGCCAGCAGTCCCGGCGGTGGGGAGACCCAGTACTTC. The chain recombines TRBV2 with TRBJ2-5; D is ambiguous. The length of the CDR3 is 13 residues. V lost 5 bases, J lost 5 bases, and 12 bases lay in between. CDR1 is SNHLY and CDR2 is FYNNEI in the germline V gene.

J is TRBJ1-2 and V is TRBV28; TRBD1 is a possible D gene (6 bases). The CDR3 sequence is 14 residues long. Trimming stripped 1 base from V and 4 bases from J, with 10 bases between. CDR1 is MDHEN, CDR2 SYDVKM, per germline. The CDR3 spells CASSLSVQGYGYTF. CDR3 in DNA: TGTGCCAGCAGTTTATCGGTACAGGGCTATGGCTACACCTTC.

The chain joins TRBV28 to TRBJ2-5, with TRBD2 identical over 12 bases. Trimming removed 6 bases from V and 7 bases from J; junction bases left unmatched: 12. Germline lookup yields CDR1 MDHEN and CDR2 SYDVKM. The CDR3 length is 16 residues. The CDR3 region has the DNA TGTGCCAGCAGCCCCACTAGCGGGGGGCCCCCGCGGACCCAGTACTTC. This gives the protein CASSPTSGGPPRTQYF.

This clone was recorded only once. This chain uses TRBV5-4 with TRBJ2-5; the D call may be TRBD1 or TRBD2 (6 bases each). Trimming cost V 3 bases and J 10 bases, with 16 bases left between them. The CDR3 extends over 13 amino acids. The germline V gene has CDR1 SGHNT and CDR2 YYREEE (reference sequence). CDR3 bases: TGTGCCAGCAGCTATCTCGGAGGGGGAATCCAGTACTTC. Residues: CASSYLGGGIQYF.

The rearrangement uses TRBV7-2 and TRBJ2-7; the D gene is possibly TRBD2 (5 bases). This CDR3 region has 15 residues. Trimming pared 2 bases from V and 7 bases from J, leaving 18 bases between. The germline CDR1 and CDR2 sequences are SGHTA and FQGNSA. The CDR3 spells CASSLLLGVSAEQYF. The CDR3 region has the DNA TGTGCCAGCAGCTTATTATTGGGAGTATCGGCTGAGCAGTACTTC.

CDR3 residues: CASSLYSNTEAFF. In DNA form, the CDR3 reads TGTGCCAGCAGCTTATACTCGAACACTGAAGCTTTCTTT. The chain employs TRBV7-8 and TRBJ1-1; D is ambiguous. V was cut by 2 bases and J by 1 base, with 5 bases left in between. This CDR3 has 13 amino acids. Looked up from germline, CDR1 is SGHVS and CDR2 is FQNEAQ.

The rearrangement links TRBV5-1 to TRBJ1-3, with D possibly being TRBD1 (5 bases). V gave up 4 bases and J gave up 3 bases, with 11 bases separating them. CDR3 length equals 14 residues. The V gene's germline CDR1 is SGHRS and CDR2 YFSETQ. CDR3 sequence: CASSPRDGGNTIYF. As DNA, the CDR3 is TGCGCCAGCAGCCCCCGGGACGGTGGAAACACCATATATTTT.

The chain is built from TRBV30 and TRBJ2-6; the D gene is possibly TRBD2 (6 bases). CDR3 length equals 17 residues. The V gene lost 0 bases and the J gene lost 4 bases, with 16 bases spanning the gap. Per the germline V gene, CDR1 is GTSNPN and CDR2 is SVGIG (reference sequence). CDR3 DNA sequence: TGTGCCTGGAGTGTGTCGGGGAGGTGGGCCGGGGCCAACGTCCTGACTTTC. Its translation is CAWSVSGRWAGANVLTF. The full variable domain, in which reference TRBV30 and TRBJ2-6 provide the parts outside the CDR3, is SQTIHQWPATLVQPVGSPLSLECTVEGTSNPNLYWYRQAAGRGLQLLFYSVGIGQISSEVPQNLSASRPQDRQFILSSKKLLLSDSGFYLCAWSVSGRWAGANVLTFGAGSRLTVL.

V is TRBV18 and J is TRBJ2-7; a weak D match, TRBD1 (6 bases). The CDR3 runs 17 residues. V lost 5 bases, J lost 7 bases, and 27 bases lay in between. Germline CDR1 reads KGHSH; CDR2 reads LQKENI. The chain's CDR3 is CASSRRTHNTGPPEQYF. The CDR3 bases are TGTGCCAGCTCAAGACGAACCCATAATACAGGGCCCCCTGAGCAGTACTTC.

This clone was recorded once. V gene TRBV2 combines with J gene TRBJ1-6; D gene ambiguous. The V gene lost 7 bases and the J gene lost 5 bases, with 15 bases spanning the gap. The CDR3 has 15 residues. Germline values: CDR1 SNHLY, CDR2 FYNNEI. The CDR3 here is CASKRPSGDNSPLHF. CDR3 sequence (DNA): TGTGCCAGCAAAAGACCCTCGGGTGATAATTCACCCCTCCACTTT. Variable domain in full (rest from reference TRBV2 and TRBJ1-6): EPEVTQTPSHQVTQMGQEVILRCVPISNHLYFYWYRQILGQKVEFLVSFYNNEISEKSEIFDDQFSVERPDGSNFTLKIRSTKLEDSAMYFCASKRPSGDNSPLHFGNGTRLTVT.

This chain links TRBV10-3 with TRBJ2-4, with TRBD2 matching 16 bases. The CDR3 is made up of 16 amino acids. The germline V gene has CDR1 ENHRY and CDR2 SYGVKD. The ends lost 0 bases at V and 8 bases at J; junction bases unmatched: 1. Here the CDR3 DNA reads TGTGCCATCAGTGAGTCCGGGACTAGCGGGGGGGACATTCAGTACTTC. It yields the protein CAISESGTSGGDIQYF.

The V call is TRBV6-1, the J call TRBJ1-5; D gene uncertain. CDR3 size: 18 residues. Germline V gene sequence: CDR1 MNHNS, CDR2 SASEGT. Trimming removed 0 bases at V and 0 bases at J, with 15 bases between. The CDR3 bases are TGTGCCAGCAGTGAAGCCCGGCCGGGAGAGTATAGCAATCAGCCCCAGCATTTT. As protein: CASSEARPGEYSNQPQHF.

The V and J genes are TRBV2 and TRBJ1-5; tentatively, D is TRBD1 (5 bases). The germline V gene has CDR1 SNHLY and CDR2 FYNNEI. The length of the CDR3 is 17 residues. Between the trimmed V and J ends, which lost 5 bases and 0 bases, there was a span of 17 bases. As DNA, the CDR3 is TGTGCCAGCAGTTCCGCCAGGGCCGTGGGTAGCAATCAGCCCCAGCATTTT. It specifies CASSSARAVGSNQPQHF.

CDR3 in DNA: TGTGCCAGCAGGGTCTGGGGGGAGAACGAGCAGTACTTC. Residues: CASRVWGENEQYF. The chain combines TRBV27 with TRBJ2-7, with D possibly matching TRBD2 (6 bases). V gave up 6 bases and J gave up 5 bases, with 14 bases separating them. CDR1 is MNHEY, CDR2 SMNVEV, per germline (reference sequence). The CDR3 loop spans 13 amino acids.

This clone was picked up one time. V gene TRBV28 combines with J gene TRBJ1-5, with 9 bases identical to TRBD1. Trimming took 1 base from V and 4 from J; bases not matched to a gene: 5. Germline CDR1 is MDHEN and CDR2 is SYDVKM. The CDR3 spans 16 residues. The CDR3 loop reads CASSLSTGGGNQPQHF. Written as DNA, the CDR3 is TGTGCCAGCAGTTTATCGACAGGGGGGGGAAATCAGCCCCAGCATTTT. The full variable domain, its missing parts supplied by reference TRBV28 and TRBJ1-5, is DVKVTQSSRYLVKRTGEKVFLECVQDMDHENMFWYRQDPGLGLRLIYFSYDVKMKEKGDIPEGYSVSREKKERFSLILESASTNQTSMYLCASSLSTGGGNQPQHFGDGTRLSIL.

The CDR3 DNA follows: TGTGCCAGAAGGACAGGAGATAATTCACCCCTCCACTTT. It is translated as CARRTGDNSPLHF. The chain recombines TRBV2 with TRBJ1-6, with 7 bases fitting TRBD1. Per germline, CDR1 SNHLY and CDR2 FYNNEI. V was pared by 9 bases and J by 5 bases, with 4 bases of the junction left unmatched. This CDR3 is built from 13 residues.

This clone showed up just once. The chain links TRBV10-3 to TRBJ2-3; a weak D match, TRBD2 (6 bases). V gave up 8 bases and J gave up 1 base, with 13 bases separating them. This CDR3 contains 14 residues. Germline lookup yields CDR1 ENHRY and CDR2 SYGVKD. Here the CDR3 DNA reads TGTGCCATCCAACTTGGGACTGGCACAGATACGCAGTATTTT. Protein: CAIQLGTGTDTQYF.